The sequence of this T cell receptor (beta chain) was determined in a study of neurological immune-mediated disorders (dated by TCRdb to between 2018 and 2020). About the study as a whole: The study compared peripheral blood TCR-beta repertoires of HTLV-I-associated myelopathy (HAM/TSP) patients, multiple sclerosis patients and healthy controls using UMI-based sequencing. The roughly 100 TCR-beta libraries covered PBMC samples along with longitudinal samples, technical triplicates, and paired sorted CD4+ and CD8+ T-cell subsets. Longitudinal HAM/TSP and healthy donors had 3 time-points each (about 3-40 month intervals). The cohort comprised some 71 subjects: some 14 HAM/TSP patients, 35 or so multiple sclerosis patients and about 20 healthy controls. What the authors observed across the whole study: No identical CDR3 amino acid sequences were shared among expanded clones across subjects, suggesting private TCR-beta repertoires in all groups. TCR clonal expansion was highest in HAM/TSP patients and lowest in MS patients, with MS patients falling below even healthy controls.

This clonotype has at least ten counts. The target of this receptor is not known. A junction boundary mismatches the germline segment, possibly from a read error. Measured from the cysteine to the phenylalanine, the CDR3 is 14 residues long. Only the CDR3 DNA stays, 42 bases, in frame from base 1. The germline V gene (reference sequence) specifies LNHNV as CDR1 and YYDKDF as CDR2. Read against the paper, the sample's time point label means: longitudinal time-point 1 (baseline). Unsorted PBMC libraries were generated from 2 million PBMCs stored in RNAlater at -80 °C until RNA extraction. PBMCs were separated from peripheral blood using Ficoll-Hypaque density gradient centrifugation and then cryopreserved in liquid nitrogen. cDNA synthesis used template-switch 5'RACE with a primer carrying a 10-nucleotide random unique molecular identifier tagging each TCR transcript. Every sequencing run yielded over 200 million TCR-beta sequences covering 15-18 subjects. The RNeasy kit was used to extract total RNA. TCR-beta VDJ regions were amplified with primers for the TCR constant region and the 5'RACE anchor, using the KAPA Real-time Library Amplification kit. Sample indexes and Illumina adaptors were added in a first PCR, and a second PCR then increased library yield. After Ampure bead purification, the roughly 650 bp TCR product was size-selected on a 2% E-gel SizeSelection system. Before pooling, library quality was assessed on a Bioanalyzer, concentration was determined with Qubit, and library quantification was performed with the Kapa Library Quantification kit. An Illumina HiSeq 2500 was used to sequence the libraries paired-end at 2 x 150 bp. To increase sequence diversity, about 23-32% phiX was spiked into each library pool. The original pipeline was this. Quality-filtered reads were processed with the UMI-based MiGEC pipeline, and over 90% of raw TCR sequences were removed by the MiGEC pipeline during error correction. VDJ genes were aligned to IMGT germline references, and clonotypes were defined by unique CDR3 amino acid sequence plus V-J genes. Clonal expansion, Shannon diversity, and CDR3 relatedness (CalcPairwiseDistances, ClusterSamples) were evaluated with VDJtools, and phylogenetic trees were built with CLCbio workbench. Using coefficient-of-variation modelling across technical triplicates, the study counted a clone as expanded if it had at least 8 unique UMIs. The raw public reads went through TCRdb reprocessing: fastp at Q25, MiXCR clone calling, in-frame beta chains kept. Records with the same CDR3 protein are collapsed into one entry carrying the most frequent genes and DNA. The V and J calls, along with clone size, are taken from TCRdb and not from the paper's own processing. Within this sample are 70,000 to 75,000 distinct CDR3 sequences, with about 13% of them counted one time only. Of the sample, around 4.3% is held by the ten largest clones.

The source material was PBMCs. The sequence came from a female donor with HTLV-1-associated myelopathy (HAM/TSP). The rearrangement combines TRBV15 with TRBJ2-1; tentative D gene TRBD1, with 5 bases matching. CDR3 loop: CATSREGEMRVRLF. Read as DNA, the sequence is TGTGCCACCAGCAGAGAAGGGGAAATGCGCGTTCGGCTCTTC.